The 14 T cell receptor beta chains listed next were all sequenced from one sample in a study of blood T cell repertoires in COVID-19. Produced via immunoSEQ multiplex PCR; TCRdb's table is partial and in-frame only. The sample has a few hundred thousand clones, 85% to 90% seen once. The source material was peripheral blood. The origin of the receptors is a man between 45 and 60 years old with acute or convalescent COVID-19.

V usage is TRBV4-1 and J usage is TRBJ2-1; TRBD1 is a possible D gene (6 bases). V was trimmed by 2 bases and J by 11 bases, leaving 10 bases between them. CDR1 is MGHRA and CDR2 is YSYEKL in the germline V gene. CDR3 length: 12 amino acids. For the CDR3, the DNA is TGCGCCAGCAGCCAACCCCAGGGGAAGCAGTTCTTC. Amino acid sequence: CASSQPQGKQFF.

The rearrangement joins TRBV7-3 to TRBJ1-1; D not resolved. This CDR3 contains 13 residues. Germline loops: CDR1 SGHTA, CDR2 FQGTGA. Deletions cut 5 bases from V and 1 base from J, with 8 bases between. CDR3 sequence: CASSIQQNTEAFF. The CDR3 DNA reads as TGTGCCAGCAGCATTCAACAGAACACTGAAGCTTTCTTT.

This clone has just a few counts. J is TRBJ1-5 and V is TRBV7-9; 12 bases align to TRBD1. Germline values: CDR1 SEHNR, CDR2 FQNEAQ (reference sequence). Germline trimming cut 1 base from V and 6 bases from J; bases unmatched to any gene: 1. This CDR3 spans 15 amino acids. For the CDR3, the DNA is TGTGCCAGCAGCTTAGGGGACAGGGGGCGTCAGCCCCAGCATTTT. It yields the protein CASSLGDRGRQPQHF.

The chain has TRBV11-2 and TRBJ1-1; D gene unclear. Germline V gene lookup returns CDR1 SGHAT and CDR2 FQNNGV. Trimming removed 7 bases at V and 10 bases at J, with 19 bases between. The CDR3 runs 13 residues. The chain's CDR3 is CASTTSLAAGAFF. The CDR3 DNA is TGTGCCAGCACCACATCGTTGGCGGCGGGAGCTTTCTTT. Full variable domain (missing parts from reference TRBV11-2 and TRBJ1-1): EAGVAQSPRYKIIEKRQSVAFWCNPISGHATLYWYQQILGQGPKLLIQFQNNGVVDDSQLPKDRFSAERLKGVDSTLKIQPAKLEDSAVYLCASTTSLAAGAFFGQGTRLTVV.

The chain joins TRBV19 to TRBJ1-6; D is perhaps TRBD1 (5 bases). V gave up 3 bases and J gave up 7 bases, with 16 bases separating them. CDR1 is LNHDA, CDR2 SQIVND, per germline (reference sequence). The CDR3 contains 16 residues. In DNA, the CDR3 is TGTGCCAGTAGTATCTATCGGACACGAGAAAATTCACCCCTCCACTTT. Translating it yields CASSIYRTRENSPLHF. The full variable domain, with the rest looked up from reference TRBV19 and TRBJ1-6, is DGGITQSPKYLFRKEGQNVTLSCEQNLNHDAMYWYRQDPGQGLRLIYYSQIVNDFQKGDIAEGYSVSREKKESFPLTVTSAQKNPTAFYLCASSIYRTRENSPLHFGNGTRLTVT.

The chain has TRBV6-5 and TRBJ2-7; weak D call: TRBD1 (5 bases). This CDR3 has 14 residues. Trimming shortened V by 2 bases and J by 3 bases, and 11 bases separated the two germline ends. Germline V gene sequence: CDR1 MNHEY, CDR2 SVGAGI. The CDR3 sequence is CASSYVGPYYEQYF. DNA for the CDR3: TGTGCCAGCAGTTACGTGGGGCCTTACTACGAGCAGTACTTC.

The chain uses TRBV30 and TRBJ1-5; 7 bases map to TRBD1. After removal of 2 bases from V and 5 bases from J, the junction contained 3 bases not matched to a gene. The CDR3 sequence is 13 residues long. The germline V gene has CDR1 GTSNPN and CDR2 SVGIG (reference sequence). The CDR3 DNA sequence: TGTGCCTGGAGTCTAACAGGGGATCAGCCCCAGCATTTT. Its protein product is CAWSLTGDQPQHF.

This chain connects TRBV7-9 to TRBJ1-6; no clear D gene. CDR1 is SEHNR and CDR2 is FQNEAQ in the germline V gene (reference sequence). This CDR3 comprises 12 residues. Trimming took off 4 bases at V and 12 bases at J, with 10 bases between the two ends. CDR3 region: CASSSRTGPLHF. The CDR3 DNA is TGTGCCAGCAGCTCCCGAACGGGACCCCTCCACTTT.

This chain links TRBV3-1 (or the pseudogene TRBV3-2) with TRBJ1-1, with D hard to call. V lost 0 bases to trimming and J lost 4 bases, with 9 bases between them. The CDR3 is 14 residues long. CDR1 and CDR2 (germline): LGHDT, YNNKEL (reference sequence). CDR3 sequence (DNA): TGTGCCAGCAGCCAAGATTGGGCCGGCACTGAAGCTTTCTTT. It is translated as CASSQDWAGTEAFF.

J is TRBJ2-4 and V is TRBV3-1 (or the pseudogene TRBV3-2), with a weak D call TRBD2 (6 bases). From germline, CDR1 is LGHDT and CDR2 YNNKEL (reference sequence). This CDR3 is 16 amino acids long. V was clipped by 1 base and J by 5 bases, with 15 bases between them. The CDR3 is CASSQAGGSGENIQYF. The CDR3 DNA follows: TGTGCCAGCAGCCAAGCCGGGGGTTCGGGCGAAAACATTCAGTACTTC.

The chain employs TRBV5-4 and TRBJ1-1, with D possibly TRBD1 on 6 matching bases. CDR3 length equals 13 residues. The V gene's germline CDR1 is SGHNT and CDR2 YYREEE (reference sequence). V was cut by 4 bases and J by 5 bases, with 12 bases left in between. The CDR3 spells CASSLSRGTEAFF. For the CDR3, the DNA is TGTGCCAGCAGCCTGAGTAGGGGGACTGAAGCTTTCTTT.

V and J are TRBV27 and TRBJ1-2; D not certain. The ends were cut back, 6 bases at V and 5 bases at J, with 16 bases in the middle. The CDR3 runs 14 residues. Germline lookup yields CDR1 MNHEY and CDR2 SMNVEV (reference sequence). The chain's CDR3 is CASSASHLAYGYTF. As DNA, the CDR3 is TGTGCCAGCAGCGCGTCCCATCTCGCGTATGGCTACACCTTC.

This clone occurred once. The chain recombines TRBV7-9 with TRBJ1-3, with TRBD1 matching over 9 bases. J lost 7 bases, V lost 5 bases, and 12 bases had no gene match. The CDR3 covers 16 residues. From germline, CDR1 is SEHNR and CDR2 FQNEAQ (reference sequence). The CDR3 region has the DNA TGTGCCAGCAGCAGGGTTACAGGGGGCCGATCGAACACCATATATTTT. Its translation: CASSRVTGGRSNTIYF. Full variable domain (remainder filled in from reference TRBV7-9 and TRBJ1-3): DTGVSQNPRHKITKRGQNVTFRCDPISEHNRLYWYRQTLGQGPEFLTYFQNEAQLEKSRLLSDRFSAERPKGSFSTLEIQRTEQGDSAMYLCASSRVTGGRSNTIYFGEGSWLTVV.

V is TRBV18 and J is TRBJ1-4; D is ambiguous. V was shortened by 2 bases and J by 8 bases, with 9 bases between the two germline ends. The CDR3 length is 13 residues. The germline gives CDR1 KGHSH, CDR2 LQKENI. CDR3 sequence reads: CASSPGQSEKLFF. The CDR3 nucleotides are TGTGCCAGCTCACCAGGCCAGTCAGAAAAACTGTTTTTT.